The 3 T cell receptor beta chains below were found in one sample sequenced in a study of identical twins. TCRdb re-called the 5' RACE reads with MiXCR, one entry per CDR3 protein. The sample holds about 520,000 distinct CDR3 sequences, approximately 22% seen once. This sample was shared with a second study, whose subject was T cells expressing NK-cell markers.

Sequencing input: CD4+ T cells sorted from blood. Receptors were obtained from a woman aged 18-30 years in good health.

J is TRBJ2-3 and V is TRBV20-1, with 9 nucleotides matching TRBD2. Germline V gene lookup returns CDR1 DFQATT and CDR2 SNEGSKA (reference sequence). The CDR3 consists of 13 residues. Germline trimming cut 5 bases from V and 6 bases from J; bases unmatched to any gene: 6. Written as DNA, the CDR3 is TGCAGTGCTCAGCGGGAGGCCGGGGATACGCAGTATTTT. Translating it yields CSAQREAGDTQYF.

J is TRBJ2-2 and V is TRBV10-3, with 13 bases that match TRBD2. This CDR3 has 16 residues. Germline values: CDR1 ENHRY, CDR2 SYGVKD. V shed 6 bases, J shed 4 bases, and the junction held 5 bases outside the gene matches. CDR3 DNA sequence: TGTGCCATCAGGGAAACTAGCGGGAGGGTCACCGGGGAGCTGTTTTTT. This translates into CAIRETSGRVTGELFF.

The chain uses TRBV20-1 and TRBJ2-1; D not certain. Germline CDR1 reads DFQATT; CDR2 reads SNEGSKA (reference sequence). Trimming left V 6 bases short and J 8 bases short, with 11 bases between. The length of the CDR3 is 11 residues. The CDR3 protein is CSAYEAHEQFF. The CDR3 nucleotides read TGCAGTGCCTATGAAGCGCATGAGCAGTTCTTC.